This TCR beta chain was documented in a study of PD-1 blockade in classical Hodgkin lymphoma. On the study more broadly: It was nivolumab at 3 mg/kg, given intravenously every 2 weeks, that patients received. Study findings and constraints: Newly diagnosed patients reportedly had lower baseline TCR diversity than healthy donors. Complete responders' diversity at baseline resembled that of newly diagnosed patients.

Data came from immunoSEQ multiplex PCR; TCRdb stores just in-frame clones and leaves some out. This sample has 25,000 to 35,000 clones, with approximately 85% found just once. The time point is: cycle 4 day 1 (C4D1), after less than seven weeks of nivolumab. No patient escaped relapse after autologous stem cell transplantation, and brentuximab vedotin exposure varied. Magnetic negative selection was used to purify CD4+ T cells from PBMCs that had been thawed. Complete response, partial response or progressive disease was recorded as best response. On this clone: The antigen is unknown.

Germline loops: CDR1 SGHRS, CDR2 YFSETQ. CDR3 length equals 14 residues. V lost 4 bases, J lost 4 bases, and 14 bases lay in between. The sequence was collected from a human donor with classical Hodgkin lymphoma. V and J are TRBV5-1 and TRBJ1-1; TRBD1 might be the D (6 bases). Sequences were derived from CD4+ T cells from blood, sampled before the fourth cycle of nivolumab. DNA of the CDR3: TGCGCCAGCAGCGGGGGCTGGGAGGGCACTGAAGCTTTCTTT. As protein: CASSGGWEGTEAFF. The complete variable domain, with remaining parts taken from reference TRBV5-1 and TRBJ1-1, reads KAGVTQTPRYLIKTRGQQVTLSCSPISGHRSVSWYQQTPGQGLQFLFEYFSETQRNKGNFPGRFSGRQFSNSRSEMNVSTLELGDSALYLCASSGGWEGTEAFFGQGTRLTVV.